This T cell receptor beta chain was recorded in a study of T-cell memory formation after mild COVID-19. This clonotype was observed a handful of times. This CDR3 region has 17 residues. Germline CDR1 reads MNHEY; CDR2 reads SVGAGI. Trimming removed 2 bases from V and 5 bases from J; junction bases left unmatched: 6. TCRdb analysed the 5' RACE reads with MiXCR anew, one entry per CDR3 protein. Of approximately 390,000 distinct CDR3 sequences listed, about 17% are singletons. This TCR was recovered from a man between 18 and 29 years old who had mild COVID-19 (a few samples of this study predate the infection). Cell type and time point are not known. The chain couples TRBV6-5 to TRBJ2-2, with 12 bases aligning to TRBD2. Sequenced input: PBMCs or a T cell subset sorted from them (not recorded which). CDR3 region: CASSYRASGGATGELFF. For the CDR3, the DNA is TGTGCCAGCAGTTACCGAGCTAGCGGGGGGGCAACCGGGGAGCTGTTTTTT.